The rows below give T cell receptor beta chains drawn from one sample of a study of blood T cell repertoires in COVID-19. Measured with immunoSEQ multiplex PCR; TCRdb has only the in-frame clones, and not every one. The sample holds 450,000 to 600,000 clones, about 85% seen once. The sequenced sample consisted of PBMCs or T cells enriched from blood (not recorded which). The receptor set was obtained from a woman aged 18 to 35 who had recovered from COVID-19. The CDR3 runs from the conserved cysteine through the conserved F or W. The order of the fields is V gene, CDR3 length, clone size, CDR3 protein. Some rows mark clone size as missing; the rest say once, few, many or name a class of expanded clone.

>TRBV7-8|16|.
CASSLFPSGAGETQYF
>TRBV6-5|15|.
CASSSFGGEDQPQHF
>TRBV4-1|16|.
CASSQGIERGFIEQFF
>TRBV11-3|14|.
CASSPGQGNYEQYF
>TRBV5-1|12|.
CASSSRGDTQYF
>TRBV30|12|.
CAWSVNRVSYTF
>TRBV6-5|15|.
CASSYAGGSADTQYF
>TRBV5-1|22|.
CASSLVPAGGKKVLSRNSPLHF
>TRBV5-3|16|.
CARSLDQGASNEKLFF
>TRBV5-4|13|once
CASSLHYTGELFF
>TRBV7-9|16|.
CASSLVSLLRGGELFF
>TRBV6-5|12|.
CASSPNYGGYTF
>TRBV10-1|15|.
CASSDRRGTGNTIYF
>TRBV24-1|15|.
CATSDPGQGGSEQFF
>TRBV30|12|.
CAWSSESYGYTF
>TRBV27|14|.
CASRGPSGNQPQHF
>TRBV5-6|15|.
CASSFDRGLSYEQYF
>TRBV2|14|.
CASIKGGGDYGYTF
>TRBV7-2|18|.
CASSPPFWASGPHNEQFF
>TRBV4-1|13|.
CASSQDGGDGYTF
>TRBV28|13|.
CASSSGQGGGYTF
>TRBV3-1/TRBV3-2|15|.
CASSRVSGGADIQYF
>TRBV10-3|14|.
CAISEYRDDQPQHF